A single TCR beta chain is shown here with its context. The CDR3 is 17 amino acids. The germline CDR1 and CDR2 sequences are SGHRS and YFSETQ. After removal of 4 bases from V and 6 bases from J, the junction contained 12 bases not matched to a gene. These data come from a study of T cell changes during pregnancy in multiple sclerosis. Sequencing was performed with immunoSEQ multiplex PCR; in TCRdb, only in-frame clones are kept and a portion is missing. The sample lists roughly 62,000 clones; 80% to 90% were seen once. This receptor was taken from a female donor with multiple sclerosis, enrolled in a pregnancy study. The chain recombines TRBV5-1 with TRBJ2-4; 11 bases are shared with TRBD1. This specimen was peripheral blood, taken in the first trimester of pregnancy. CDR3 in amino acids: CASSTRTGGDFGNIQYF. CDR3 DNA sequence: TGCGCCAGCAGCACTAGGACAGGGGGCGATTTTGGAAACATTCAGTACTTC.